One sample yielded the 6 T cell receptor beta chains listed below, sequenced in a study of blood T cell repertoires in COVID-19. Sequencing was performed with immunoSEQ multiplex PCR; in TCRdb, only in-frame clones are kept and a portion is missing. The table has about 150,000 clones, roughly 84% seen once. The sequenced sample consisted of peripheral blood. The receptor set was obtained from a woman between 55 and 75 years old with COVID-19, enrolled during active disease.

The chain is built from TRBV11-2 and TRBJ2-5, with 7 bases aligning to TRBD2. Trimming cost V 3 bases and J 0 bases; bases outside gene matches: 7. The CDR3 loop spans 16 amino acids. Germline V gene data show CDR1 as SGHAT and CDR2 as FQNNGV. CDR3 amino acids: CASSFGSGFHQETQYF. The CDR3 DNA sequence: TGTGCCAGCAGCTTCGGTAGCGGGTTTCACCAAGAGACCCAGTACTTC.

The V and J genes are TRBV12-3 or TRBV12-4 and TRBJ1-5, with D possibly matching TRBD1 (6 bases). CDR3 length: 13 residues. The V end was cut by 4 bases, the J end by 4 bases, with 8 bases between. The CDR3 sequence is CASSYRENQPQHF. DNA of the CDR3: TGTGCCAGCAGTTACAGGGAAAATCAGCCCCAGCATTTT.

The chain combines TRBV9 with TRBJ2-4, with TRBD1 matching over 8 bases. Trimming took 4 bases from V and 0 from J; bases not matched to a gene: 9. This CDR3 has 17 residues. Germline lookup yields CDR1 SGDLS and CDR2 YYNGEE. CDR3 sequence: CASSNPGQELAKNIQYF. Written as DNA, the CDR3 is TGTGCCAGCAGCAATCCGGGACAGGAACTAGCCAAAAACATTCAGTACTTC.

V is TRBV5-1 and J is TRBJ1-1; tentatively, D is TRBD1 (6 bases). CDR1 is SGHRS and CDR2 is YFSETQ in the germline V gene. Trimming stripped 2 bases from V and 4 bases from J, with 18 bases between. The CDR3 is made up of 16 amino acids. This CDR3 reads CASSLGLVDRTTEAFF. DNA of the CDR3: TGCGCCAGCAGCTTAGGACTAGTCGACAGGACCACTGAAGCTTTCTTT.

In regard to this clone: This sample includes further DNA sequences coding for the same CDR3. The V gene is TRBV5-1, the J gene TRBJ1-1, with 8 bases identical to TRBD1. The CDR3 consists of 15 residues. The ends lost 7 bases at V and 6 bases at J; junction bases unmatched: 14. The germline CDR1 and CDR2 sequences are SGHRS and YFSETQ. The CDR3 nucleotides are TGCGCCAGCCGACAAACGACAGGGGCGGTGTCTGAAGCTTTCTTT. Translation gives CASRQTTGAVSEAFF. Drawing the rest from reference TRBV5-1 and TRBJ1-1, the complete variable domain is KAGVTQTPRYLIKTRGQQVTLSCSPISGHRSVSWYQQTPGQGLQFLFEYFSETQRNKGNFPGRFSGRQFSNSRSEMNVSTLELGDSALYLCASRQTTGAVSEAFFGQGTRLTVV.

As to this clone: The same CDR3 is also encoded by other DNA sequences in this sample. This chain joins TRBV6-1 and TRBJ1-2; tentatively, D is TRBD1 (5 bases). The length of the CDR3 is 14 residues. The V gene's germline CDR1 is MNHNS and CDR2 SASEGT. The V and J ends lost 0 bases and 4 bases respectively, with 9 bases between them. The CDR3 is CASSEAAGSYGYTF. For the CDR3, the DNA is TGTGCCAGCAGTGAAGCTGCAGGGTCCTATGGCTACACCTTC.